The rows below give T cell receptor beta chains drawn from one sample of a study of control samples from healthy donors and cancer patients. Profiling relied on immunoSEQ multiplex PCR, and the TCRdb table lists in-frame clones only, not all of them. The sample has about 110,000 clones; about 80% are singletons. Sequencing input: blood. The origin of the receptors is a man between 18 and 35 years old in good health. CDR3s include the opening cysteine and the closing phenylalanine or tryptophan. The size of a clone is reported for some rows only, either as once, few or many, or as a class for expanded clones.

TRBV6-5	NA	TRBJ2-5	CASSYLGVGVKETQYF
TRBV5-6	NA	TRBJ2-7	CASSPVEGFNYEQYF
TRBV5-4	NA	TRBJ1-1	CASSLVSSRGQNTEAFF
TRBV4-1	NA	TRBJ2-1	CATSSSSTGLGYNEQFF
TRBV2	NA	TRBJ2-1	CASSGDSGSYNEQFF
TRBV4-1	NA	TRBJ1-1	CASSFQGATEAFF
TRBV5-5	NA	TRBJ1-2	CASSFAGNYGYTF
TRBV6-5	NA	TRBJ1-2	CASSYSPINYGYTF
TRBV27	NA	TRBJ1-1	CASSDRPGRATEAFF
TRBV29-1	NA	TRBJ1-1	CSVRDIEAFF
TRBV9	NA	TRBJ1-1	CASSLGRPNTEAFF
TRBV20-1	NA	TRBJ1-5	CSASGAETHQPQHF
TRBV15	NA	TRBJ1-5	CATSRGTHGGPLNNQPQHF
TRBV7-2	once	TRBJ2-5	CASSYQPGVGETQYF
TRBV11-2	NA	TRBJ2-5	CASSLSTGRNQETQYF
TRBV4-1	few	TRBJ2-4	CASSQDMAGSLAKNIQYF
TRBV6-6	few	TRBJ2-7	CASSYTSSYEQYF
TRBV5-4	NA	TRBJ1-1	CASSQARDRVLRAAFF
TRBV7-8	NA	TRBJ2-3	CASSPRLAGEATDTQYF
TRBV4-1	NA	TRBJ2-5	CASSPGGTQETQYF
TRBV10-3	NA	TRBJ1-2	CAISPSGDYGYTF
TRBV29-1	NA	TRBJ2-3	CSVGGQNTDTQYF